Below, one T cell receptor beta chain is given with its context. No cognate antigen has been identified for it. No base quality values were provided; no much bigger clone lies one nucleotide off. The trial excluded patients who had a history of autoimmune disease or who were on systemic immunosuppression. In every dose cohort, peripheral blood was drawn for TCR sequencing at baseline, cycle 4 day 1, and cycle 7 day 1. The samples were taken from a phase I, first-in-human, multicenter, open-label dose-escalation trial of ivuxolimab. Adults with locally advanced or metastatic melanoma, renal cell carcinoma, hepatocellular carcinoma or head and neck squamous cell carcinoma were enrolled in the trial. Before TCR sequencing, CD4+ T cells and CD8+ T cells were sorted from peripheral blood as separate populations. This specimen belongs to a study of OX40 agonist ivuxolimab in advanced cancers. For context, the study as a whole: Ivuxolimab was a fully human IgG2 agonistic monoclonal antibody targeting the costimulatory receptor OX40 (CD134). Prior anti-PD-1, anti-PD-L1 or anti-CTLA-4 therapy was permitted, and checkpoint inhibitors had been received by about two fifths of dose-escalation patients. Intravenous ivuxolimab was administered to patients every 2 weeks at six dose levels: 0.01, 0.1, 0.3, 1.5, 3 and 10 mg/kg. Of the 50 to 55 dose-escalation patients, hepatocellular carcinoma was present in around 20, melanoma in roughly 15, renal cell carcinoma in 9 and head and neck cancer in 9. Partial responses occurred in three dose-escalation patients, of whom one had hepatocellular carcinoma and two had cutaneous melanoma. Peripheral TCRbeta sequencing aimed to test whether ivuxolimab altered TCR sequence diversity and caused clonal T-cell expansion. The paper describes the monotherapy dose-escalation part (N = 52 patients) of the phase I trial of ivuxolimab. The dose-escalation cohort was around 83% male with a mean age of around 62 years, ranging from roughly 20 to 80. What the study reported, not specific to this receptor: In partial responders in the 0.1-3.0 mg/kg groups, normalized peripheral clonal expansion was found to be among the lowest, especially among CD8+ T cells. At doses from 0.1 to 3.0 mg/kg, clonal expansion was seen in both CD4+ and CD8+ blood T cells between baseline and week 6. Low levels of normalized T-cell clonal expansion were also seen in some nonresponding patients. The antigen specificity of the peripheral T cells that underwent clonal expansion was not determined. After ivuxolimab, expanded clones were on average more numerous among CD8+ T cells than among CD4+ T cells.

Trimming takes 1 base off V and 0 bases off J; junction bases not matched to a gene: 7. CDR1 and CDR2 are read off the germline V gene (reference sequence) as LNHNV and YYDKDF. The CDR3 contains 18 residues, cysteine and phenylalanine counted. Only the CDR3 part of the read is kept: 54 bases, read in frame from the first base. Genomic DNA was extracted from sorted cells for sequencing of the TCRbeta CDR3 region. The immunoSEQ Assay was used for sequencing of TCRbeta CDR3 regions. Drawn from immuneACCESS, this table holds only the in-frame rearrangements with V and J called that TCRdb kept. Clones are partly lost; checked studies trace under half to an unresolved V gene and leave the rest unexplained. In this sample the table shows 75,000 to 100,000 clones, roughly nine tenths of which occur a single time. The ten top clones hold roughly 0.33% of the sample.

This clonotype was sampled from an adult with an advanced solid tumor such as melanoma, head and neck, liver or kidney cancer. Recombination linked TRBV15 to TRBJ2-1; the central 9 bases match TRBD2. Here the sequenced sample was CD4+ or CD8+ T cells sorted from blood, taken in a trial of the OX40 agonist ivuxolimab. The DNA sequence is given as TGTGCCACCAGCAGAGGGGGTCTAGCGGGATTCTCCTACAATGAGCAGTTCTTC. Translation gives CATSRGGLAGFSYNEQFF.